The 26 T cell receptor beta chains in this list originate from one sample, sequenced in a study of cytomegalovirus exposure and HLA in healthy donors. TCRdb's copy holds only in-frame clones and misses some; the assay was immunoSEQ multiplex PCR. The sample holds about 160,000 clones, 80% to 90% seen once. The sample consisted of PBMCs. The receptor set was obtained from a woman under 30 in good health and CMV-seronegative.

This chain links TRBV7-9 with TRBJ2-5, with 9 bases lining up with TRBD1. This CDR3 has 15 residues. With V trimmed by 4 bases and J by 4 bases, 7 bases remained unmatched. The germline V gene encodes CDR1 SEHNR and CDR2 FQNEAQ (reference sequence). DNA of the CDR3: TGTGCCAGCAGCTCGGGACAGGGAAGGGTAGAGACCCAGTACTTC. Residues: CASSSGQGRVETQYF.

A few counts support this clone. The chain joins TRBV2 to TRBJ2-2, with a possible D match to TRBD1 (6 bases). Trimming took off 5 bases at V and 8 bases at J, with 15 bases between the two ends. The germline V gene encodes CDR1 SNHLY and CDR2 FYNNEI. The CDR3 totals 14 residues. CDR3 in amino acids: CASSPRPRGGELFF. DNA of the CDR3: TGTGCCAGCAGTCCCAGGCCTAGGGGGGGGGAGCTGTTTTTT.

This sequence joins TRBV12-5 and TRBJ2-7; possibly TRBD1 for D (6 bases). The V gene's germline CDR1 is LGHNT and CDR2 FRNRAP. The CDR3 spans 11 residues. V was cut by 6 bases and J by 6 bases, with 9 bases left in between. The CDR3 region is CASGETGEQYF. The CDR3 nucleotides are TGTGCTAGTGGGGAGACAGGCGAGCAGTACTTC.

V and J are TRBV10-1 and TRBJ1-4; 8 bases agree with TRBD1. V dropped 5 bases and J dropped 12; count of bases not matched to a gene: 5. The CDR3 has 12 amino acids. Germline-derived CDR1 and CDR2 are WNHNN and SYGVQD (reference sequence). This chain's CDR3 is CASSRTGRELFF. DNA of the CDR3: TGCGCCAGCAGTCGGACAGGGAGAGAACTGTTTTTT.

As regards this clone: This CDR3 fails to terminate in the conserved phenylalanine or tryptophan, so it likely reflects a read error. No DNA is shown, since the ends of the CDR3 on it are uncertain; the CDR3 is the one TCRdb lists. This chain links TRBV5-8 with TRBJ2-7; the table's D call, TRBD1, has no DNA check behind it. Per germline, CDR1 SGHTS and CDR2 YDEGEE. The CDR3 spans 14 residues, counting both ends. The CDR3 is CASSTETGQEAFKA.

The chain couples TRBV7-6 to TRBJ2-7; TRBD2 is a possible D gene (5 bases). Trimming pared 3 bases from V and 7 bases from J, leaving 10 bases between. Germline CDR1 reads SGHVS; CDR2 reads FNYEAQ. This CDR3 has 12 residues. DNA of the CDR3: TGTGCCAGCAGCTTCGAGGGTGTAGAGCAGTACTTC. Amino acid sequence: CASSFEGVEQYF. Full variable domain (rest looked up from reference TRBV7-6 and TRBJ2-7): GAGVSQSPRYKVTKRGQDVALRCDPISGHVSLYWYRQALGQGPEFLTYFNYEAQQDKSGLPNDRFSAERPEGSISTLTIQRTEQRDSAMYRCASSFEGVEQYFGPGTRLTVT.

CDR3 amino acids: CASSLEQDTQYF. DNA of the CDR3: TGCGCCAGCAGCTTGGAACAAGATACGCAGTATTTT. The chain combines TRBV5-1 with TRBJ2-3, with D uncertain. This CDR3 spans 12 amino acids. Germline V gene lookup returns CDR1 SGHRS and CDR2 YFSETQ. V shed 0 bases and J shed 5 bases, with 4 bases lying between them.

The chain combines TRBV5-1 with TRBJ2-3; 8 nucleotides agree with TRBD2. J was trimmed by 3 bases and V by 5 bases; bases with no gene match: 8. This CDR3 contains 15 residues. Looked up from germline, CDR1 is SGHRS and CDR2 is YFSETQ. As DNA, the CDR3 is TGCGCCAGCAGAGGAGCGGGAGTCAAGACAGATACGCAGTATTTT. As protein: CASRGAGVKTDTQYF. The variable domain in full, with the rest retrieved from reference TRBV5-1 and TRBJ2-3, is KAGVTQTPRYLIKTRGQQVTLSCSPISGHRSVSWYQQTPGQGLQFLFEYFSETQRNKGNFPGRFSGRQFSNSRSEMNVSTLELGDSALYLCASRGAGVKTDTQYFGPGTRLTVL.

The chain couples TRBV12-5 to TRBJ2-5; the match to TRBD2 covers 8 bases. The CDR3 length is 13 residues. Trimming at V came to 4 bases and at J to 5 bases, leaving 3 bases not matched to a gene. CDR1 is LGHNT and CDR2 is FRNRAP in the germline V gene. The CDR3 sequence is CASGSGGGETQYF. The DNA for the CDR3 is TGTGCTAGTGGTTCCGGCGGGGGGGAGACCCAGTACTTC.

The chain uses TRBV2 and TRBJ1-6; 7 bases map to TRBD1. The length of the CDR3 is 16 residues. Trimming took 5 bases from V and 10 from J; bases not matched to a gene: 14. Germline values: CDR1 SNHLY, CDR2 FYNNEI. The CDR3, as DNA: TGTGCCAGCAGTCTCTTTCCCGGGACAGAAAACTCACCCCTCCACTTT. Translating it yields CASSLFPGTENSPLHF.

The chain links TRBV7-3 to TRBJ1-3; D not resolved. Trimming took off 4 bases at V and 1 base at J, with 17 bases between the two ends. Germline V lookup: CDR1 SGHTA, CDR2 FQGTGA. The CDR3 is made up of 17 amino acids. The CDR3 DNA sequence: TGTGCCAGCAGCTCCGGAGCAGTAAAGTTATCTGGAAACACCATATATTTT. Protein: CASSSGAVKLSGNTIYF.

This clone was recorded only once. Here the CDR3 DNA reads TGCGCCAGCAGCCTCGTAACCCTAGGCCTACTGGGGGGGGCCCAGTACTTC. Translation gives CASSLVTLGLLGGAQYF. This chain joins TRBV4-3 and TRBJ2-5, with 7 bases fitting TRBD2. Germline assignment: CDR1 LGHNA and CDR2 YSLEER. The length of the CDR3 is 17 residues. V was pared by 4 bases and J by 9 bases, with 20 bases of the junction left unmatched.

The V call is TRBV6-1, the J call TRBJ1-1; no clear D. CDR1 and CDR2 (germline): MNHNS, SASEGT. Trimming cost V 4 bases and J 1 base, with 19 bases left between them. This CDR3 is 17 amino acids long. The CDR3 spells CASSAAAGIKANTEAFF. The CDR3 DNA is TGTGCCAGCAGTGCCGCAGCGGGCATCAAAGCGAACACTGAAGCTTTCTTT.

This chain joins TRBV30 and TRBJ1-2; possibly TRBD1 for D (5 bases). The CDR3 loop spans 11 amino acids. Germline V gene data show CDR1 as GTSNPN and CDR2 as SVGIG (reference sequence). Between the trimmed V and J ends, which lost 2 bases and 8 bases, there was a span of 9 bases. CDR3 sequence: CAWSTRAGYTF. Written as DNA, the CDR3 is TGTGCCTGGAGTACCAGGGCAGGCTACACCTTC.

This clone has just one count. The chain links TRBV6-1 to TRBJ1-2; the D gene is possibly TRBD1 (5 bases). The V gene's germline CDR1 is MNHNS and CDR2 SASEGT. Trimming removed 3 bases from V and 3 bases from J, with 11 bases in between. CDR3 length: 14 residues. The CDR3 DNA reads as TGTGCCAGCAGTGAGTTCGGAGGGGACTATGGCTACACCTTC. Encoded protein: CASSEFGGDYGYTF.

The gene calls are TRBV9 and TRBJ1-1; 7 nucleotides align to TRBD1. V dropped 2 bases and J dropped 3; count of bases not matched to a gene: 7. The length of the CDR3 is 15 residues. The germline V gene has CDR1 SGDLS and CDR2 YYNGEE. The CDR3 bases are TGTGCCAGCAGCGTCACAGGGGTGAGGGACACTGAAGCTTTCTTT. This translates into CASSVTGVRDTEAFF.

The chain links TRBV7-6 to TRBJ2-5; TRBD1 might be the D (7 bases). This CDR3 has 17 residues. Trimming shortened V by 5 bases and J by 4 bases, and 23 bases separated the two germline ends. Looked up from germline, CDR1 is SGHVS and CDR2 is FNYEAQ. CDR3 sequence: CASSRPAGGPSLETQYF. The CDR3 DNA reads TGTGCCAGCAGCCGGCCCGCAGGGGGGCCCTCCTTAGAGACCCAGTACTTC.

The gene calls are TRBV5-4 and TRBJ1-1; 7 positions agree with TRBD1. The CDR3 is 15 residues long. Germline V gives CDR1 SGHNT, CDR2 YYREEE (reference sequence). V trimming: 3 bases; J trimming: 0 bases; junction bases outside the gene matches: 5. The CDR3 protein is CASSSGGGMNTEAFF. The CDR3 coding sequence is TGTGCCAGCAGCTCTGGAGGGGGCATGAACACTGAAGCTTTCTTT.

The V call is TRBV4-1, the J call TRBJ2-1; 7 bases map to TRBD2. V lost 4 bases and J lost 4; bases outside the gene matches: 7. CDR1 is MGHRA, CDR2 YSYEKL, per germline. This CDR3 has 15 residues. The CDR3 DNA is TGCGCCAGCAGCCTCGGGCTAGCGGCTTACAATGAGCAGTTCTTC. It yields the protein CASSLGLAAYNEQFF.

This chain joins TRBV4-1 and TRBJ1-2; D is unresolved. Germline CDR1 reads MGHRA; CDR2 reads YSYEKL. Trimming removed 1 base from V and 10 bases from J, with 28 bases in between. CDR3 size: 18 residues. CDR3 DNA sequence: TGCGCCAGCAGCCAAGTTATTCCCAGCGGGGTGACGAAAAATGACTACACCTTC. This translates into CASSQVIPSGVTKNDYTF.

V usage is TRBV27 and J usage is TRBJ1-2; no definite D call. V lost 1 base and J lost 2, with 5 bases in between. Germline-derived CDR1 and CDR2 are MNHEY and SMNVEV (reference sequence). The CDR3 is 13 residues long. In DNA, the CDR3 is TGTGCCAGCAGTTTATACGGGAACTATGGCTACACCTTC. Translation gives CASSLYGNYGYTF.

J is TRBJ1-3 and V is TRBV6-5, with 9 bases identical to TRBD1. V was pared by 5 bases and J by 4 bases, with 6 bases of the junction left unmatched. The CDR3 loop spans 15 amino acids. Germline loops: CDR1 MNHEY, CDR2 SVGAGI. CDR3 protein: CASSPTGGGGNTIYF. CDR3 coding DNA: TGTGCCAGCAGTCCCACAGGGGGCGGAGGAAACACCATATATTTT.

V and J are TRBV5-1 and TRBJ2-7; maybe TRBD2 (6 bases). V lost 2 bases and J 2 bases, leaving 14 bases between the germline ends. The CDR3 contains 15 residues. CDR1 SGHRS and CDR2 YFSETQ come from the germline V gene. For the CDR3, the DNA is TGCGCCAGCAGCTTTGGTATCGGGGGTACCTACGAGCAGTACTTC. Its protein is CASSFGIGGTYEQYF.

This clone was seen a single time. The chain uses TRBV7-2 and TRBJ2-5; 7 bases are shared with TRBD2. This CDR3 has 12 amino acids. The V gene's germline CDR1 is SGHTA and CDR2 FQGNSA. J was trimmed by 3 bases and V by 5 bases; bases with no gene match: 0. CDR3 loop: CASSREEETQYF. In nucleotides, the CDR3 is TGTGCCAGCAGCCGGGAGGAAGAGACCCAGTACTTC.

The CDR3 DNA sequence: TGTGCCAGCAGCCACCGGGGACTAGTCAACACCGGGGAGCTGTTTTTT. Translated, it gives CASSHRGLVNTGELFF. The chain combines TRBV7-9 with TRBJ2-2; 8 nucleotides agree with TRBD2. This CDR3 is 16 amino acids long. V shed 5 bases and J 2 bases; nucleotides not matched to a gene: 7. The germline gives CDR1 SEHNR, CDR2 FQNEAQ (reference sequence).

The gene calls are TRBV5-1 and TRBJ1-2; D ambiguous. Germline V gene sequence: CDR1 SGHRS, CDR2 YFSETQ. Trimming removed 0 bases from V and 3 bases from J, with 15 bases in between. The CDR3 loop spans 16 amino acids. The CDR3 DNA reads as TGCGCCAGCAGCTTGGCCGGGTCGTCAAAGTACTATGGCTACACCTTC. The encoded protein is CASSLAGSSKYYGYTF. Full variable domain (remainder filled in from reference TRBV5-1 and TRBJ1-2): KAGVTQTPRYLIKTRGQQVTLSCSPISGHRSVSWYQQTPGQGLQFLFEYFSETQRNKGNFPGRFSGRQFSNSRSEMNVSTLELGDSALYLCASSLAGSSKYYGYTFGSGTRLTVV.